This paragraph reports one TCR beta chain. Germline-derived CDR1 and CDR2 are SGDLS and YYNGEE. This CDR3 is built from 15 residues. V was shortened by 3 bases and J by 0 bases, with 10 bases between the two germline ends. This sample stems from a study of blood T cell repertoires in COVID-19. As for the study in general: Italy, Spain and the United States were the sources of the convalescent and acute COVID-19 samples.

Original processing notes: How many nucleated cells were present was estimated from reference gene primer amplification. Repertoires were generated with immunoSEQ multiplex PCR, while TCRdb's copy carries only in-frame clones and drops some. V, J and clone size were drawn from that table, and D and trimming were deduced from the DNA. Of about 44,000 clones listed, more than 70% were seen once; the top ten hold more than 4%. The origin of this receptor is a woman aged 70-85 years with acute or convalescent COVID-19. The sequenced sample was peripheral blood. The rearrangement uses TRBV9 and TRBJ1-5; the D gene is possibly TRBD1 (6 bases). As DNA, the CDR3 is TGTGCCAGCAGCGCCGGACAGAATAGCAATCAGCCCCAGCATTTT. This translates into CASSAGQNSNQPQHF.